Listed below are T cell receptor beta chains from one sample, sequenced in a study of CD4 and CD8 cells across lung adenocarcinoma regions. In TCRdb, the PCR reads were re-called with MiXCR into one record per CDR3 protein. The sample has around 19,000 distinct CDR3 sequences; under 70% are singletons. Material for sequencing was CD8+ T cells from the center of a lung tumor. The receptors come from a female donor with lung adenocarcinoma. The CD4 and CD8 labels of this study may be unreliable. CDR3s include the opening cysteine and the closing phenylalanine or tryptophan. The D gene is left open where the match is weak. Rows may omit the clone size; those that give it use once, few, many or a size class.

d_call	clone_size	v_call	cdr3_length	j_call	cdr3_nt	cdr3_aa
NA	NA	TRBV5-4	13	TRBJ2-1	TGTGCCAGCAGCTTGACAGCCTACAATGAGCAGTTCTTC	CASSLTAYNEQFF
TRBD2	NA	TRBV30	14	TRBJ2-7	TGTGCCTGGAGTTGGGCTAGCGGTACCTACGAGCAGTACTTC	CAWSWASGTYEQYF
NA	NA	TRBV9	14	TRBJ2-3	TGTGCCAGCAGCGTAACCTTTTCTACAGATACGCAGTATTTT	CASSVTFSTDTQYF
NA	many	TRBV28	14	TRBJ2-1	TGTGCCAGCAGTTCTGGACGGGGATCGCGGGGGCAGTTCTTC	CASSSGRGSRGQFF
NA	NA	TRBV10-2	14	TRBJ2-3	TGCGCCAGCAGCGAAAGCGGGTGGGAGGAGACGCAGTATTTT	CASSESGWEETQYF
NA	NA	TRBV27	13	TRBJ2-5	TGTGCCAGCAGTTCCTGGACAGAAGAGACCCAGTACTTC	CASSSWTEETQYF
TRBD2	NA	TRBV27	15	TRBJ2-1	TGTGCCAGCAGTGCGAACGGACTAGCGGGAAATGAGCAGTTCTTC	CASSANGLAGNEQFF
NA	NA	TRBV5-3	15	TRBJ2-3	TGTGCCAGAGGGACCGCGGTTAGACGCACAGATACGCAGTATTTT	CARGTAVRRTDTQYF
TRBD1	few	TRBV27	15	TRBJ2-1	TGTGCCAGCAGTCCATCAGGGGGCCGCTACAATGAGCAGTTCTTC	CASSPSGGRYNEQFF
NA	many	TRBV7-9	13	TRBJ1-4	TGTGCCAGCAGCTCCTCGGTCGATGAAAAACTGTTTTTT	CASSSSVDEKLFF
TRBD2	NA	TRBV6-1	15	TRBJ2-3	TGTGCCAGCAGCAGACTAGCGGAGATTGTAGATACGCAGTATTTT	CASSRLAEIVDTQYF
NA	NA	TRBV25-1	12	TRBJ2-1	TGTGCCAGCAGTGTTAGCTCCTACGAGCAGTTCTTC	CASSVSSYEQFF
NA	NA	TRBV6-1	12	TRBJ2-1	TGTGCCGGGGGGAGAGGGTACGGTGAGCAGTTCTTC	CAGGRGYGEQFF
NA	NA	TRBV6-1	17	TRBJ2-7	TGTGCCAGCAGGGGCGGGACGGGGCGGGGAGCTACAGATACGCAGTACTTC	CASRGGTGRGATDTQYF
NA	NA	TRBV10-3	14	TRBJ2-5	TGTGCCGGGAACGGGGCCGGTGAGCAAGACACCCAGTACTTC	CAGNGAGEQDTQYF
NA	NA	TRBV10-3	13	TRBJ2-3	TGTGCCTCGGGTAGGTGGGGCACAGACATGCAGTATTTT	CASGRWGTDMQYF
NA	NA	TRBV11-1	15	TRBJ2-4	TGTGCCAGCAGCTCGGGGCGGGGAGCCAAAAATACTCAGTACTTT	CASSSGRGAKNTQYF
NA	NA	TRBV11-3	12	TRBJ2-3	TGTGCCAGGGGCCAACAGGGAGAGACGCAGTATTTT	CARGQQGETQYF
NA	NA	TRBV27	13	TRBJ2-3	TGTGCCAGCACCAGAACCTCCACAGATACGCAGTATTTT	CASTRTSTDTQYF
NA	NA	TRBV5-1	14	TRBJ2-1	TGCGCGGGCAGTGGGGGGCGAGCTCCAGATACGCAGTATTTC	CAGSGGRAPDTQYF
NA	NA	TRBV27	15	TRBJ2-3	TGTGCCAGGAGGCACGGGGGCGGAGACCCAGATACGCAGTATTTC	CARRHGGGDPDTQYF
NA	NA	TRBV7-2	15	TRBJ2-5	TGTGCCAGCAGCTTCGCTCCGACCCCGCCTGGGGAGCAGTACTTC	CASSFAPTPPGEQYF
TRBD2	NA	TRBV6-1	15	TRBJ2-3	TGTGCCAGCAGTGAAGCTAGCGGGAGCACAGATACGCAGTATTTT	CASSEASGSTDTQYF
TRBD2	many	TRBV12-3/TRBV12-4	15	TRBJ2-3	TGTGCCAGCAGACTTAGCGGGCCTAGCACAGATACGCAGTATTTT	CASRLSGPSTDTQYF
NA	many	TRBV12-3/TRBV12-4	14	TRBJ1-1	TGTGCCAGCAGCCGCCGGCAGGTGAACACTGAAGCTTTCTTT	CASSRRQVNTEAFF
NA	few	TRBV30	13	TRBJ2-7	TGTGCCTGGAAGGACGGCTCTTCCTACGAGCAGTACTTC	CAWKDGSSYEQYF
NA	NA	TRBV10-3	14	TRBJ2-3	TGTGGCGGCTGGGGGCAGTGGGCCTCAGATACGCAGTATTTT	CGGWGQWASDTQYF
NA	NA	TRBV4-1	15	TRBJ1-5	TGCGCCAGCACCCAAAGTCCGGGGGTGAGTCAGCCCCAGCATTTT	CASTQSPGVSQPQHF
TRBD2	NA	TRBV4-1	17	TRBJ2-7	TGCGCCAGCAGCCAAGATCGGGCTAGCGGGCAAAGGAATGAGCAGTACTTC	CASSQDRASGQRNEQYF
NA	many	TRBV6-5	19	TRBJ1-5	TGTGCCAGCAGTTACTCGGGGCAGGGGAGGATCGGGGGTTATCAGCCCCAGCATTTT	CASSYSGQGRIGGYQPQHF
TRBD1	NA	TRBV30	15	TRBJ1-2	TGTGCCTGGAGTGCGGGCAGGGGGAATAACTATGGCTACACCTTC	CAWSAGRGNNYGYTF
NA	few	TRBV4-1	14	TRBJ2-3	TGCGCCAGCAGCCAACTAAAGAGCACAGATACGCAGTATTTT	CASSQLKSTDTQYF
TRBD1	NA	TRBV12-3/TRBV12-4	15	TRBJ1-1	TGTGCCAGCAGTTTATACCGGGACAGGGCCACTGAAGCTTTCTTT	CASSLYRDRATEAFF
NA	many	TRBV14	15	TRBJ2-1	TGTGCCAGCAGCCCCGCTCTACCACAATACAATGAGCAGTTCTTC	CASSPALPQYNEQFF
NA	few	TRBV5-6	12	TRBJ1-2	TGTGCCAGCAGCTTGGGGGTTAGTGGCTACACCTTC	CASSLGVSGYTF
TRBD2	many	TRBV7-2	14	TRBJ2-5	TGTGCCAGCAGATTGACTAGCGGGCAAGAGACCCAGTACTTC	CASRLTSGQETQYF
NA	few	TRBV4-1	14	TRBJ1-5	TGCGCCAGCAGCCCTCAGGGAGGAAATCAGCCCCAGCATTTT	CASSPQGGNQPQHF
TRBD2	NA	TRBV10-1	14	TRBJ2-3	TGCGCCAGCCCCGCTAGCGGGAGCACAGATACGCAGCATTTC	CASPASGSTDTQHF
TRBD2	few	TRBV6-1	17	TRBJ2-7	TGTGCCAGCAGTAAAGGGACTAGCGGGAGTTTCCCATACGAGCAGTACTTC	CASSKGTSGSFPYEQYF
NA	once	TRBV12-3/TRBV12-4	15	TRBJ2-4	TGTGCCAGCATCTCGGGGATTATTGCCAAAAACATTCAGTACTTC	CASISGIIAKNIQYF
NA	NA	TRBV6-5	15	TRBJ2-7	TGTGCCAGCAGTTGGCGAGTGGGAAGCAAAGATACGCAGTACTTC	CASSWRVGSKDTQYF
NA	NA	TRBV10-1	13	TRBJ2-7	TGCGCCAGCTTCCCTAGGGGTGACTACGAGCAGTACTTC	CASFPRGDYEQYF
NA	few	TRBV23-1	15	TRBJ2-7	TGCGCCAGCAGTCAATCTTCCATCCCCTCCTACGAGCAGTACTTC	CASSQSSIPSYEQYF
TRBD2	few	TRBV18	14	TRBJ2-5	TGTGCCAGCTCACCACCGGCGGGGGTTGAGACCCAGTACTTC	CASSPPAGVETQYF
TRBD1	many	TRBV10-1	16	TRBJ2-4	TGCGCCAGCAGTGACCCGGACAGGGGAGCCAAAAACATTCAGTACTTC	CASSDPDRGAKNIQYF
NA	medium-sized	TRBV6-1	13	TRBJ2-1	TGTGCCAGCAGTGAAGGGACCAGCGATGAGCAGTTCTTC	CASSEGTSDEQFF
NA	NA	TRBV27	15	TRBJ2-7	TGTGCCAGCAGTCCCCGGGGTAGGGCCTCCTACGAGCAGTACTTC	CASSPRGRASYEQYF
TRBD1	NA	TRBV6-1	13	TRBJ2-1	TGTGCCAGCAGTCGAACCCTGACAGGGGTGCAGTTCTTC	CASSRTLTGVQFF
TRBD2	NA	TRBV10-2	14	TRBJ2-7	TGCGCGGGCAGCGGGGGCCGGGGGGAAGATACGCAGTACTTC	CAGSGGRGEDTQYF
NA	NA	TRBV23-1	15	TRBJ1-5	TGCGCCAGCAGTCAAAGGGAACGGAGGAATCAGCCCCAGCATTTT	CASSQRERRNQPQHF
TRBD1	NA	TRBV4-1	18	TRBJ1-5	TGCGCCAGCAGCCAAGGAACACAGGGGGCGAGAAGCAATCAGCCCCAGCATTTT	CASSQGTQGARSNQPQHF
TRBD1	many	TRBV27	14	TRBJ1-2	TGTGCCAGCAGTCCCCAAGGGACAGGGCATGGCTACACCTTC	CASSPQGTGHGYTF
TRBD1	NA	TRBV6-1	15	TRBJ2-1	TGTGCCAGCTCAAAGACAACAGGGGGCGTCAATGAGCAGTTCTTC	CASSKTTGGVNEQFF
NA	few	TRBV30	14	TRBJ2-1	TGTGCCTGGAGTACAAGACTCCCTGACAATGAGCAGTTCTTC	CAWSTRLPDNEQFF
NA	NA	TRBV7-2	13	TRBJ1-5	TGTGCCAGCAGCTCCAATGGGGATCAGCCCCAGCATTTT	CASSSNGDQPQHF
NA	NA	TRBV9	12	TRBJ1-1	TGTGCCAGCCAGGGATCGAACACTGAAGCTTTCTTT	CASQGSNTEAFF
TRBD1	NA	TRBV6-1	14	TRBJ2-3	TGTGCCAGCCGAGTCAGGGGGCGCGGAGATACACAGTATTTT	CASRVRGRGDTQYF
TRBD2	many	TRBV12-3/TRBV12-4	14	TRBJ2-3	TGTGCCAGCAGTTTGGGACTAGCGGGAGTTACGCAGTATTTT	CASSLGLAGVTQYF
NA	NA	TRBV24-1	12	TRBJ2-2	TGTGCCACCAGTGAAAACAGCGGGGAGCTGTTTTTT	CATSENSGELFF
NA	NA	TRBV6-1	12	TRBJ2-3	TGTGCCAGCAGTGAAGCGGGAGATACGCAGTATTTC	CASSEAGDTQYF